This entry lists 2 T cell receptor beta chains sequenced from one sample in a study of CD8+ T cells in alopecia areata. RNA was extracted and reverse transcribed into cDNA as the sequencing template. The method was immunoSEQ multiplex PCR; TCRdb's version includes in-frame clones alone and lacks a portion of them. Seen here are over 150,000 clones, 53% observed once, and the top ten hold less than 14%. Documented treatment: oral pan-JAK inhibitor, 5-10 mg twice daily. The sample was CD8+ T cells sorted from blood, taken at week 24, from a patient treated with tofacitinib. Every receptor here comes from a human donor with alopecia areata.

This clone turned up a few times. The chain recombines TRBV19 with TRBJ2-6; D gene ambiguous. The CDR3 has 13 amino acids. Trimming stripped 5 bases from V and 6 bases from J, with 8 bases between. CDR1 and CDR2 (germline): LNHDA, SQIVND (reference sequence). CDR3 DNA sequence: TGTGCCAGTAGTTATAACTCGGCCAACGTCCTGACTTTC. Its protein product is CASSYNSANVLTF.

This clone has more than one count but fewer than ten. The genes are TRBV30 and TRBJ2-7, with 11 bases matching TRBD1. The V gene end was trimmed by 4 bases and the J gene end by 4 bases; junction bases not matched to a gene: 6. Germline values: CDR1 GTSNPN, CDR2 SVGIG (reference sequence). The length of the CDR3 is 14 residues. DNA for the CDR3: TGTGCCTGGATGCATGGACAGGGGGCGTACGAGCAGTACTTC. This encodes CAWMHGQGAYEQYF.